This is a list of T cell receptor beta chains from one sample in a study of T cells in Graves' hyperthyroidism and ophthalmopathy. TCRdb reprocessed the multiplex PCR reads via MiXCR and lists one record per CDR3 protein. The data show 400,000 or so distinct CDR3 sequences, around 15% seen once. Input material: blood. These receptors came from a young woman with Graves' ophthalmopathy. Each CDR3 is given with its conserved first and last residue. A D gene is named only where the DNA matches it firmly. The size entry is marked missing in some rows and otherwise reads once, few, many or a size class.

CASNPIQGAKGYTF,TGTGCCAGTAATCCGATACAGGGGGCTAAAGGCTACACCTTC,TRBV19,14,TRBD1,TRBJ1-2,-
CASSSRGGGNSPLHF,TGTGCCAGCAGTTCTCGAGGAGGAGGTAATTCACCCCTCCACTTT,TRBV12-3/TRBV12-4,15,-,TRBJ1-6,many
CASRLWRARVTDTQYF,TGTGCCAGCAGGTTGTGGCGGGCTAGGGTCACAGATACGCAGTATTTT,TRBV5-6,16,-,TRBJ2-3,many
CATSISIRNTEAFF,TGTGCCACCAGCATTTCGATCAGAAACACTGAAGCTTTCTTT,TRBV15,14,-,TRBJ1-1,many
CASSRTSGALYEQHF,TGTGCCAGCAGTCGGACTAGCGGGGCCCTCTACGAGCAGCACTTC,TRBV6-1,15,TRBD2,TRBJ2-7,many
CASSQESGHLYEQFF,TGTGCCAGCAGCCAAGAGAGCGGCCACCTCTACGAGCAGTTCTTC,TRBV4-2,15,-,TRBJ2-1,-
CASSFGGDNTIYF,TGTGCCAGCAGCTTTGGGGGAGATAACACCATATATTTT,TRBV11-2,13,-,TRBJ1-3,-
CASSQNLGNTGGLFF,TGCGCCAGCAGCCAAAATTTAGGGAACACCGGGGGGCTGTTTTTT,TRBV4-1,15,-,TRBJ2-2,-
CASSLVGTSGLGTDTQYF,TGTGCCAGCAGCTTAGTCGGGACTAGCGGGCTTGGCACAGATACGCAGTATTTT,TRBV11-2,18,TRBD2,TRBJ2-3,many
CASSVVGGGTDTQYF,TGTGCCAGCAGCGTAGTCGGCGGGGGCACAGATACGCAGTATTTT,TRBV9,15,-,TRBJ2-3,many
CASSRDGTAHGYTF,TGTGCCAGCAGCAGAGATGGGACAGCACATGGCTACACCTTC,TRBV7-8,14,TRBD1,TRBJ1-2,many
CASSEARGRALHF,TGTGCCAGCAGTGAAGCTCGAGGGAGAGCCCTCCACTTT,TRBV6-1,13,-,TRBJ1-6,-
CASSLWRNTEAFF,TGTGCCAGCAGTCTGTGGCGGAACACTGAAGCTTTCTTT,TRBV7-8,13,-,TRBJ1-1,many
CASRTSGADEQFF,TGTGCCAGCAGGACTAGCGGGGCAGATGAGCAGTTCTTC,TRBV2,13,TRBD2,TRBJ2-1,many
CASIEGPGELFF,TGTGCCAGCATCGAGGGGCCGGGGGAGCTGTTTTTT,TRBV2,12,-,TRBJ2-2,-
CASSSLDSRAYEQYF,TGTGCCAGCAGTTCATTAGACAGTAGGGCCTACGAGCAGTACTTC,TRBV27,15,-,TRBJ2-7,many
CASSERGISGNTIYF,TGTGCCAGCAGTGAAAGGGGAATCTCTGGAAACACCATATATTTT,TRBV2,15,-,TRBJ1-3,few
CAISEGRYGYTF,TGTGCCATCAGTGAAGGTCGCTATGGCTACACCTTC,TRBV10-3,12,-,TRBJ1-2,many
CASSFLIGGYTF,TGTGCCAGCAGCTTCTTAATTGGTGGCTACACCTTC,TRBV7-2,12,-,TRBJ1-2,many
CASSLSSGIGETQYF,TGTGCCAGCAGCTTATCCAGCGGGATTGGTGAGACCCAGTACTTC,TRBV7-2,15,TRBD2,TRBJ2-5,many
CASSIRGPYNEQFF,TGTGCCAGTAGTATTAGGGGGCCCTACAATGAGCAGTTCTTC,TRBV19,14,TRBD1,TRBJ2-1,few
CASSFNRNPNLRDYGYTF,TGTGCCAGCAGCTTTAACCGGAACCCGAATCTACGCGACTATGGCTACACCTTC,TRBV6-7,18,-,TRBJ1-2,many
CASSFLSLAGVSPEQFF,TGTGCCAGCAGTTTTCTCAGTCTAGCGGGGGTCAGCCCTGAGCAGTTCTTC,TRBV28,17,TRBD2,TRBJ2-1,many
CASRAIGSGANVLTF,TGTGCCAGCAGGGCCATAGGTTCTGGGGCCAACGTCCTGACTTTC,TRBV28,15,-,TRBJ2-6,many
CASRYSATPGQETQYF,TGTGCCAGCAGATACTCGGCGACTCCGGGGCAAGAGACCCAGTACTTC,TRBV6-2/TRBV6-3,16,-,TRBJ2-5,-
CASSRGQGAGANVLTF,TGTGCCAGCAGTCGCGGACAGGGGGCCGGGGCCAACGTCCTGACTTTC,TRBV12-3/TRBV12-4,16,TRBD1,TRBJ2-6,many
CASSTDVNTEAFF,TGTGCCAGCAGCACGGACGTGAACACTGAAGCTTTCTTT,TRBV5-5,13,-,TRBJ1-1,many
CSARTGALRLSYEQYF,TGCAGTGCAAGGACAGGGGCCTTACGACTCTCCTACGAGCAGTACTTC,TRBV20-1,16,TRBD1,TRBJ2-7,few
CASSWSGQGTDGQFF,TGTGCCAGCAGCTGGAGCGGCCAGGGGACGGATGGGCAGTTCTTC,TRBV13,15,-,TRBJ2-1,-
CASSPQGPYQETQYF,TGTGCCAGCAGCCCACAGGGTCCGTACCAAGAGACCCAGTACTTC,TRBV3-1,15,-,TRBJ2-5,many
CASSFRVSHEQYF,TGTGCCAGCAGTTTTCGAGTAAGCCACGAGCAGTACTTC,TRBV12-3/TRBV12-4,13,-,TRBJ2-7,many
CASTQQGNYGYTF,TGTGCCAGCACCCAACAGGGGAACTATGGCTACACCTTC,TRBV7-9,13,TRBD1,TRBJ1-2,many
CASTDNTEAFF,TGCGCCAGCACAGATAACACTGAAGCTTTCTTT,TRBV4-1,11,-,TRBJ1-1,many
CSARDPDSPRLGNTEAFF,TGCAGTGCTAGAGATCCGGACAGCCCTAGATTGGGGAACACTGAAGCTTTCTTT,TRBV20-1,18,-,TRBJ1-1,once
CGSSLVFLAGWPYNEQFF,TGTGGCAGCAGCTTAGTTTTCCTTGCGGGTTGGCCCTACAATGAGCAGTTCTTC,TRBV7-8,18,-,TRBJ2-1,few
CSATEPSNEQFF,TGCAGTGCTACCGAGCCATCCAATGAGCAGTTCTTC,TRBV20-1,12,-,TRBJ2-1,many
CASSFPLAGGSTYEQYF,TGTGCCAGCAGCTTCCCTCTAGCGGGGGGCTCAACCTACGAGCAGTACTTC,TRBV11-3,17,TRBD2,TRBJ2-7,-
CASSFDGGGGSDGYTF,TGTGCCAGCAGCTTTGATGGGGGAGGCGGGAGTGATGGCTACACCTTC,TRBV12-3/TRBV12-4,16,-,TRBJ1-2,few
CASSARESDSPLHF,TGTGCCAGCAGTGCCCGGGAATCCGATTCACCCCTCCACTTT,TRBV2,14,-,TRBJ1-6,many